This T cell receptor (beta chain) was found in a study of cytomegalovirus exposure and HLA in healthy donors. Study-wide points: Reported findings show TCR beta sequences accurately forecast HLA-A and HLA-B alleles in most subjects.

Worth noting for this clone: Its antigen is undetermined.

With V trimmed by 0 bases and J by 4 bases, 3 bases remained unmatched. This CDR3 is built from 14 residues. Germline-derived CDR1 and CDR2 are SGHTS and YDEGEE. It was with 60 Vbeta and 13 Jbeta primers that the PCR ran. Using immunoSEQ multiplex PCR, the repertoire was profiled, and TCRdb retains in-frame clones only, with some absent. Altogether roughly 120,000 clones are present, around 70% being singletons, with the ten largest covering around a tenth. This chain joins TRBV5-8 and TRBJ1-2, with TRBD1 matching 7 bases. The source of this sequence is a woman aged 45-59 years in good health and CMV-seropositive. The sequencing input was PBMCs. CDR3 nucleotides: TGTGCCAGCAGCTTGGGGCAGGGGGTCTATGGCTACACCTTC. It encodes CASSLGQGVYGYTF.